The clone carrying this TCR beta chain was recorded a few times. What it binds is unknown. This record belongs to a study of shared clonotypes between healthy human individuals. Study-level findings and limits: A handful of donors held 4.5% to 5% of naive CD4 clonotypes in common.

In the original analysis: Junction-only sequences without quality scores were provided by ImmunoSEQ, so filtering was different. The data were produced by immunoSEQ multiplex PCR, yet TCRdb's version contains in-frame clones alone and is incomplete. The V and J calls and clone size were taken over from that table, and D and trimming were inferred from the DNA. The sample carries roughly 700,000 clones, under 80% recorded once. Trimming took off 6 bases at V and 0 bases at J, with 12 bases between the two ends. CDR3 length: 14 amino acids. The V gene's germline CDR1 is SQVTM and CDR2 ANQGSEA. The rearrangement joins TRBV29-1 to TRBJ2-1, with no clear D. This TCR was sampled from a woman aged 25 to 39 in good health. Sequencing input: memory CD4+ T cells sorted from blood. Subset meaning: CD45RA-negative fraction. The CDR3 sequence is CSVKFHFSYNEQFF. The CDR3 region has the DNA TGCAGCGTGAAGTTCCATTTCTCCTACAATGAGCAGTTCTTC.